This passage covers 11 T cell receptor beta chains from one sample sequenced in a study of cytomegalovirus exposure and HLA in healthy donors. Primers for the PCR totalled 60 Vbeta and 13 Jbeta. The assay was immunoSEQ multiplex PCR, and TCRdb's table has in-frame clones only and misses some. The sample includes 150,000 to 200,000 clones, 79% of them seen just once. Specimen: PBMCs. The receptors here all came from a woman in her 30s in good health and CMV-seropositive.

V and J are TRBV7-9 and TRBJ1-5, with D unresolved. The germline V and J ends were trimmed by 2 bases and 7 bases, with 9 bases remaining between them. Germline CDR1 reads SEHNR; CDR2 reads FQNEAQ (reference sequence). The CDR3 loop spans 13 amino acids. The CDR3 sequence: CASSLSGGQPQHF. CDR3 in DNA: TGTGCCAGCAGCTTATCAGGCGGGCAGCCCCAGCATTTT.

The rearrangement uses TRBV2 and TRBJ2-4, with D possibly TRBD1 on 6 matching bases. V lost 4 bases and J lost 1, with 20 bases in between. The CDR3 has 18 amino acids. Germline loops: CDR1 SNHLY, CDR2 FYNNEI. This CDR3 is CASSGGRGGVMAKNIQYF. The CDR3 DNA reads as TGTGCCAGCAGTGGGGGGCGAGGGGGTGTGATGGCCAAAAACATTCAGTACTTC.

V and J are TRBV29-1 and TRBJ2-1, with no clear D. The germline V gene has CDR1 SQVTM and CDR2 ANQGSEA. The CDR3 spans 12 residues. Trimming cost V 5 bases and J 8 bases, with 13 bases left between them. For the CDR3, the DNA is TGCAGCGTTTCCCTTTCCAGGTATGAGCAGTTCTTC. Encoded protein: CSVSLSRYEQFF.

This rearrangement joins TRBV6-1 to TRBJ2-2, with D perhaps TRBD2 (6 bases). V was cut by 2 bases and J by 7 bases, with 11 bases left in between. The CDR3 loop spans 14 amino acids. The germline V gene has CDR1 MNHNS and CDR2 SASEGT. DNA of the CDR3: TGTGCCAGCAGTGAACCAATGGGGGGCGGGGAGCTGTTTTTT. Protein sequence: CASSEPMGGGELFF.

In its sample, this clone was seen a few times. The chain couples TRBV4-1 to TRBJ2-4; D is perhaps TRBD1 (6 bases). With 1 base removed from V and 4 bases from J, the gap between germline ends came to 11 bases. The CDR3 consists of 15 residues. Germline V gene lookup returns CDR1 MGHRA and CDR2 YSYEKL. This CDR3 is CASSQVWTAKNIQYF. The CDR3 DNA sequence: TGCGCCAGCAGCCAAGTATGGACAGCTAAAAACATTCAGTACTTC.

The V and J genes are TRBV6-1 and TRBJ1-4, with D perhaps matching TRBD1 (5 bases). Germline V gives CDR1 MNHNS, CDR2 SASEGT. The V end lost 5 bases, the J end lost 6 bases, and 13 bases lay between the germline ends. The CDR3 has 14 residues. CDR3 region: CASSFGAGDEKLFF. The CDR3 DNA reads as TGTGCCAGCAGTTTTGGGGCTGGGGATGAAAAACTGTTTTTT.

The chain combines TRBV2 with TRBJ2-4; 8 bases fit TRBD1. After removal of 6 bases from V and 0 bases from J, the junction contained 13 bases not matched to a gene. The CDR3 consists of 18 residues. Looked up from germline, CDR1 is SNHLY and CDR2 is FYNNEI. CDR3 sequence reads: CASRDTGQAELAKNIQYF. CDR3 DNA sequence: TGTGCCAGCAGAGACACGGGACAGGCCGAACTAGCCAAAAACATTCAGTACTTC. Variable domain in full (rest from reference TRBV2 and TRBJ2-4): EPEVTQTPSHQVTQMGQEVILRCVPISNHLYFYWYRQILGQKVEFLVSFYNNEISEKSEIFDDQFSVERPDGSNFTLKIRSTKLEDSAMYFCASRDTGQAELAKNIQYFGAGTRLSVL.

The chain is built from TRBV7-9 and TRBJ1-1; the D gene is possibly TRBD1 (5 bases). V was clipped by 2 bases and J by 1 base, with 11 bases between them. This CDR3 is built from 15 residues. The germline gives CDR1 SEHNR, CDR2 FQNEAQ (reference sequence). The chain's CDR3 is CASSLPGMGNTEAFF. The CDR3 nucleotides read TGTGCCAGCAGCTTACCAGGGATGGGGAACACTGAAGCTTTCTTT. Drawing the rest from reference TRBV7-9 and TRBJ1-1, the complete variable domain is DTGVSQNPRHKITKRGQNVTFRCDPISEHNRLYWYRQTLGQGPEFLTYFQNEAQLEKSRLLSDRFSAERPKGSFSTLEIQRTEQGDSAMYLCASSLPGMGNTEAFFGQGTRLTVV.

The rearrangement links TRBV30 to TRBJ2-1; 13 bases map to TRBD2. The CDR3 extends over 13 amino acids. Germline V gene lookup returns CDR1 GTSNPN and CDR2 SVGIG (reference sequence). Losses at the gene ends were 5 bases for V and 12 bases for J; bases not matched to a gene: 7. The CDR3 DNA sequence: TGTGCCTGGGGACTAGCGGGAGTTAGTGGGCAGTTCTTC. Translating gives CAWGLAGVSGQFF.

The count of this clone is one. The chain combines TRBV18 with TRBJ1-2; a weak D match, TRBD1 (6 bases). V lost 2 bases and J lost 3, with 7 bases in between. Germline loops: CDR1 KGHSH, CDR2 LQKENI. The length of the CDR3 is 13 residues. In DNA, the CDR3 is TGTGCCAGCTCACCATCAGGGGACTATGGCTACACCTTC. This codes for CASSPSGDYGYTF.

With respect to this clone: One junction end disagrees with the germline gene, perhaps due to a read error. J is TRBJ1-5 and V is TRBV7-9; the match to TRBD1 covers 9 bases. Germline V gene sequence: CDR1 SEHNR, CDR2 FQNEAQ (reference sequence). The CDR3 totals 19 residues. The CDR3 here is CSSSLGITGGAGSNQPQHF. The DNA of the CDR3 is TGTTCCAGCAGCTTAGGAATTACAGGGGGCGCGGGGAGCAATCAGCCCCAGCATTTT. Using reference TRBV7-9 and TRBJ1-5 for the parts outside the CDR3, the full variable domain is DTGVSQNPRHKITKRGQNVTFRCDPISEHNRLYWYRQTLGQGPEFLTYFQNEAQLEKSRLLSDRFSAERPKGSFSTLEIQRTEQGDSAMYLCSSSLGITGGAGSNQPQHFGDGTRLSIL.